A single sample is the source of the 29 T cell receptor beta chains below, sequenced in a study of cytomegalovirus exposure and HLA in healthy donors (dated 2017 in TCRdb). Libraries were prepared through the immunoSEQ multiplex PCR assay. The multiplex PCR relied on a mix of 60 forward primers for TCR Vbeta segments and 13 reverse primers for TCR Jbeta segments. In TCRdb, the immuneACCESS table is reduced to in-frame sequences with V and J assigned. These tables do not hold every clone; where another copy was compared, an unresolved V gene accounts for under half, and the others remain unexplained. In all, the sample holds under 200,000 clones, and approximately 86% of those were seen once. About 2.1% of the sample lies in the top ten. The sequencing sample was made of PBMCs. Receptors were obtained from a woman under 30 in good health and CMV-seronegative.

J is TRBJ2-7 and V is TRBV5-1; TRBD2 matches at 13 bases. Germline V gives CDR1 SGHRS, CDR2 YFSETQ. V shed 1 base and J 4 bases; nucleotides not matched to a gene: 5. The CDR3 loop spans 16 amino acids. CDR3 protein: CASSLWGLAGTYEQYF. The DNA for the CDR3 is TGCGCCAGCAGCTTGTGGGGACTAGCGGGGACTTACGAGCAGTACTTC.

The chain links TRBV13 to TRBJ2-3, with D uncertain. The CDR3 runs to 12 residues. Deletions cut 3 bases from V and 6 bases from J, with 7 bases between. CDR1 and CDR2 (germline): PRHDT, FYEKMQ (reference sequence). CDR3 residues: CASSFARDTQYF. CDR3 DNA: TGTGCCAGCAGCTTTGCCAGGGATACGCAGTATTTT.

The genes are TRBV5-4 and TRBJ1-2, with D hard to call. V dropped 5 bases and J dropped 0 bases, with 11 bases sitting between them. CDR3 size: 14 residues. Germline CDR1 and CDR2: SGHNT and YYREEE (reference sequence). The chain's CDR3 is CASRSPDSNYGYTF. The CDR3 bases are TGTGCCAGCAGATCACCCGACTCTAACTATGGCTACACCTTC.

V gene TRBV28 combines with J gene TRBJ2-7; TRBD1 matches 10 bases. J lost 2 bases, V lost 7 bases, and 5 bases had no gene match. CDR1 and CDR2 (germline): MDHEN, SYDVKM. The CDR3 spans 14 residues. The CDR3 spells CASIPGQGTYEQYF. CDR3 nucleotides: TGTGCCAGCATCCCGGGACAGGGGACCTACGAGCAGTACTTC.

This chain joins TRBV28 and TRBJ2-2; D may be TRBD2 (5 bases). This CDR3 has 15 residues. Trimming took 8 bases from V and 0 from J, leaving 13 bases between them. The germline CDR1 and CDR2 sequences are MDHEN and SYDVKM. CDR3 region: CASGRLATNTGELFF. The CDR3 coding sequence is TGTGCCAGCGGCCGGCTAGCCACGAACACCGGGGAGCTGTTTTTT.

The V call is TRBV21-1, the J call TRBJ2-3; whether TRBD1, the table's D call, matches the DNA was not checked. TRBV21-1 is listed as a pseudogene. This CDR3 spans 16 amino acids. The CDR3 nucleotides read TGTGCCAGCAGCAAAGGGAGGACAGGGTGGCCAGATACGCAGTATTTT. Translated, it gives CASSKGRTGWPDTQYF.

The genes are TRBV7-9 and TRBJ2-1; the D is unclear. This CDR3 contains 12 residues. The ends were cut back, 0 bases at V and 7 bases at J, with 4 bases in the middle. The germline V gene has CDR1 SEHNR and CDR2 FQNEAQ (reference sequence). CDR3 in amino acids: CASSLASNEQFF. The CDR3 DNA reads TGTGCCAGCAGCTTAGCTAGTAATGAGCAGTTCTTC. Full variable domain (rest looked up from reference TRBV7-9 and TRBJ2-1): DTGVSQNPRHKITKRGQNVTFRCDPISEHNRLYWYRQTLGQGPEFLTYFQNEAQLEKSRLLSDRFSAERPKGSFSTLEIQRTEQGDSAMYLCASSLASNEQFFGPGTRLTVL.

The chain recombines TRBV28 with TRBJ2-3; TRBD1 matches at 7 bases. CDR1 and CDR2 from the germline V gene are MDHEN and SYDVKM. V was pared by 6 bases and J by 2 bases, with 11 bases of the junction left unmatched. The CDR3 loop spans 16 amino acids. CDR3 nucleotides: TGTGCCAGCAGATTCGGGACAGACTACATCACAGATACGCAGTATTTT. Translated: CASRFGTDYITDTQYF.

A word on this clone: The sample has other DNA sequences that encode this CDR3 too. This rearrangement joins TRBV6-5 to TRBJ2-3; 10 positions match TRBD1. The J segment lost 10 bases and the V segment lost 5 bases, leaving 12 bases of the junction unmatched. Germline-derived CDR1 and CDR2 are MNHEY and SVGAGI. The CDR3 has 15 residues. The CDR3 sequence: CASSKPGQGQVPQYF. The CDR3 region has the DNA TGTGCCAGCAGTAAGCCGGGACAGGGGCAGGTGCCGCAGTATTTT.

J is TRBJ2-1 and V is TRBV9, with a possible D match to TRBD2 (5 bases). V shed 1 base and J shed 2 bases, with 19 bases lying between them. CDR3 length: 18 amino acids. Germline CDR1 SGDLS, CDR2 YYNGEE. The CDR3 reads CASSVMPSSWETYNEQFF. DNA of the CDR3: TGTGCCAGCAGCGTAATGCCCTCTTCTTGGGAGACCTACAATGAGCAGTTCTTC.

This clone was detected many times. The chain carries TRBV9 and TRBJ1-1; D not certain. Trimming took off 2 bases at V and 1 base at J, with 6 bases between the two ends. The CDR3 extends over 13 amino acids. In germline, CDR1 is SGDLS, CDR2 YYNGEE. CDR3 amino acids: CASSVRQNTEAFF. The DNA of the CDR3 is TGTGCCAGCAGCGTGAGACAGAACACTGAAGCTTTCTTT.

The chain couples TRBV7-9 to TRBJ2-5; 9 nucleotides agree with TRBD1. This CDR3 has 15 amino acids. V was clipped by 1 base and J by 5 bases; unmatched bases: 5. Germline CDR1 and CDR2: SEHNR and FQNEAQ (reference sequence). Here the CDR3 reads CASSLESGTGETQYF. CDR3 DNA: TGTGCCAGCAGCTTAGAGTCTGGGACAGGGGAGACCCAGTACTTC. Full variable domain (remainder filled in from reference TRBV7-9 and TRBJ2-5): DTGVSQNPRHKITKRGQNVTFRCDPISEHNRLYWYRQTLGQGPEFLTYFQNEAQLEKSRLLSDRFSAERPKGSFSTLEIQRTEQGDSAMYLCASSLESGTGETQYFGPGTRLLVL.

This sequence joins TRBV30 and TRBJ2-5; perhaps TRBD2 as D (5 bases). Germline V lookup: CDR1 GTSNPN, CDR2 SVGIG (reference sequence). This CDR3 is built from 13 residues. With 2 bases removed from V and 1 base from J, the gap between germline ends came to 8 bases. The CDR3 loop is CAWSPGIQETQYF. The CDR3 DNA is TGTGCCTGGAGTCCCGGGATCCAAGAGACCCAGTACTTC.

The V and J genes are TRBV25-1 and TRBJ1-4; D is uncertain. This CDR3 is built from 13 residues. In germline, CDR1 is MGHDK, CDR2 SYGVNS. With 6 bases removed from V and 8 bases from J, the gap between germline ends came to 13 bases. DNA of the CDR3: TGTGCCAGCAGAAAAGAGGGTCAGGAAAAACTGTTTTTT. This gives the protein CASRKEGQEKLFF.

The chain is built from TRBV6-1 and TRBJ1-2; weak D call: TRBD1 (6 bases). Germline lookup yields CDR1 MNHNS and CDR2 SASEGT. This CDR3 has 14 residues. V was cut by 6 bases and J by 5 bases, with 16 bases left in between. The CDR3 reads CASRSTGSLYGYTF. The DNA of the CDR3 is TGTGCCAGCAGATCCACAGGGAGTTTGTATGGCTACACCTTC.

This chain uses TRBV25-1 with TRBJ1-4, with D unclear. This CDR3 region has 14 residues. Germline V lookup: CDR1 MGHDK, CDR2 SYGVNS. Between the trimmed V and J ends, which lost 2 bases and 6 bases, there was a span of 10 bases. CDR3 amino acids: CASSEHGVYEKLFF. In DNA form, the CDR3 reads TGTGCCAGCAGTGAACACGGAGTCTATGAAAAACTGTTTTTT.

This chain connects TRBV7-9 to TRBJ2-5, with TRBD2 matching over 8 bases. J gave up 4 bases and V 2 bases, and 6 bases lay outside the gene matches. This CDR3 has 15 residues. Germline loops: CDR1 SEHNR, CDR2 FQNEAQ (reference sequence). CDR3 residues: CASSLRWAGGETQYF. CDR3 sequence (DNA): TGTGCCAGCAGCTTACGTTGGGCGGGGGGAGAGACCCAGTACTTC.

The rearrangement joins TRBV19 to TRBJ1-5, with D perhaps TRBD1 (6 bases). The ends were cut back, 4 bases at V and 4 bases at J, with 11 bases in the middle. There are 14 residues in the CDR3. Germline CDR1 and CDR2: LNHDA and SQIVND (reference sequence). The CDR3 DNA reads TGTGCCAGTAGTACCCGACAGGAAAATCAGCCCCAGCATTTT. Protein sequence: CASSTRQENQPQHF.

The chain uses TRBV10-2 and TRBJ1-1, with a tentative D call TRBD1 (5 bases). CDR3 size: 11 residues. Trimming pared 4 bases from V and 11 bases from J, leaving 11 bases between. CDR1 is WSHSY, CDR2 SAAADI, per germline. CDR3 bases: TGCGCCAGCAGTGGGGCCCGACAGGCTTTCTTT. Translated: CASSGARQAFF.

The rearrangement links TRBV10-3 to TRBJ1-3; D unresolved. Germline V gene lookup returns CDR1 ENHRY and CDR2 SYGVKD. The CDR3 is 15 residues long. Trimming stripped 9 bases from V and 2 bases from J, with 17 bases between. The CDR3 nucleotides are TGTGCCATGACGGGAGGGCGGACCCCTGGAAACACCATATATTTT. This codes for CAMTGGRTPGNTIYF.

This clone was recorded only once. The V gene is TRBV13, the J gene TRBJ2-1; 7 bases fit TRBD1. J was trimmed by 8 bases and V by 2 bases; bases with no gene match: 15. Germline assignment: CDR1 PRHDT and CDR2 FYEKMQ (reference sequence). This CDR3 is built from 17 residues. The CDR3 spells CASSLSRLKQGGYEQFF. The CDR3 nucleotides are TGTGCCAGCAGCTTAAGTCGTCTAAAACAAGGGGGCTATGAGCAGTTCTTC.

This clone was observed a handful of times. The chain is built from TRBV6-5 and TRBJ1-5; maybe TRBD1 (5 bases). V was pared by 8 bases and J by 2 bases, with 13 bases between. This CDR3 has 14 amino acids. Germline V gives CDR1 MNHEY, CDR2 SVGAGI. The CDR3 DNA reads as TGTGCCAGCCGCCGGGGGGAGGGCAATCAGCCCCAGCATTTT. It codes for CASRRGEGNQPQHF.

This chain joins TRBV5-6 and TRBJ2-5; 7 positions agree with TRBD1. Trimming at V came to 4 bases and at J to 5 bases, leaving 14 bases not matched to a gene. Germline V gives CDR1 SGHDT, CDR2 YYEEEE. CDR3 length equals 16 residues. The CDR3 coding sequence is TGTGCCAGCAGCCTTGGGACCAACAGGGGTCGGGAGACCCAGTACTTC. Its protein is CASSLGTNRGRETQYF.

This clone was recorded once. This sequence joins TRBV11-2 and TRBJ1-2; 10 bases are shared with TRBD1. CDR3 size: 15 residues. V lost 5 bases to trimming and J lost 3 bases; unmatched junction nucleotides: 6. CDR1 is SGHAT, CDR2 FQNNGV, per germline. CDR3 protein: CASSPGTGEYYGYTF. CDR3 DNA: TGTGCCAGCAGCCCAGGGACAGGGGAATACTATGGCTACACCTTC.

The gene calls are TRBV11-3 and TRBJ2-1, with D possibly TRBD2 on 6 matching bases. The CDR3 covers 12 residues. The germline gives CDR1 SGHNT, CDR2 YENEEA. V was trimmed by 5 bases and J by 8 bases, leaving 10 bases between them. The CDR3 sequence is CASSPWGDEQFF. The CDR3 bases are TGTGCCAGCAGCCCATGGGGGGATGAGCAGTTCTTC. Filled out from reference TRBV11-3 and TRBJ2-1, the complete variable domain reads EAGVVQSPRYKIIEKKQPVAFWCNPISGHNTLYWYLQNLGQGPELLIRYENEEAVDDSQLPKDRFSAERLKGVDSTLKIQPAELGDSAVYLCASSPWGDEQFFGPGTRLTVL.

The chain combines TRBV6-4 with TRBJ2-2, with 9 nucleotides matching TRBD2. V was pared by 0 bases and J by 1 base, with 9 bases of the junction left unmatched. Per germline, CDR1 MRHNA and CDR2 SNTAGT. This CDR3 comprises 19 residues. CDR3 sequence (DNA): TGTGCCAGCAGTGACTCTAGCGGGGGCCTTGATATGAACACCGGGGAGCTGTTTTTT. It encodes CASSDSSGGLDMNTGELFF.

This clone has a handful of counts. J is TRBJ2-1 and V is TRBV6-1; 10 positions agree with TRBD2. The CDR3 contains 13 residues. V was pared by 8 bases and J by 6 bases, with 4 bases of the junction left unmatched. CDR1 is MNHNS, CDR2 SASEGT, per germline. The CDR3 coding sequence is TGTGCCAGCGGGAGCGGGGGGGGCAATGAGCAGTTCTTC. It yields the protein CASGSGGGNEQFF.

The CDR3 spells CASTDTRGAGDTQYF. In nucleotides, the CDR3 is TGTGCCAGCACCGATACCCGGGGGGCGGGAGATACGCAGTATTTT. This chain uses TRBV7-2 with TRBJ2-3, with D perhaps matching TRBD2 (7 bases). There are 15 residues in the CDR3. V gave up 7 bases and J gave up 5 bases, with 19 bases separating them. Germline values: CDR1 SGHTA, CDR2 FQGNSA.

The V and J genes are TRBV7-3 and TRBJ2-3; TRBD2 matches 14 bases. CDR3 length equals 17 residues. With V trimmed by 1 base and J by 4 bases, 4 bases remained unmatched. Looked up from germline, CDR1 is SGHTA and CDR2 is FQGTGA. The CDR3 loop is CASSLKGLAGAADTQYF. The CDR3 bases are TGTGCCAGCAGCTTAAAGGGACTAGCGGGAGCGGCAGATACGCAGTATTTT. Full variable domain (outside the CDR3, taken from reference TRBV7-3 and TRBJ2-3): GAGVSQTPSNKVTEKGKYVELRCDPISGHTALYWYRQSLGQGPEFLIYFQGTGAADDSGLPNDRFFAVRPEGSVSTLKIQRTERGDSAVYLCASSLKGLAGAADTQYFGPGTRLTVL.